The rows below give T cell receptor beta chains drawn from one sample of a study of blood T cells in healthy people across ages. TCRdb redid the calling of the 5' RACE reads with MiXCR, one entry per CDR3 protein. The sample gives 1.5 million to 2 million distinct CDR3 sequences, around 36% of which show up once; 10% to 12% is in the top ten. Sequencing used blood. These receptors all stem from a woman aged 25 to 45 in good health. Both conserved end residues are part of each CDR3. The D gene is left open where the match is weak. Clone size is shown for a subset of rows, as once, few, many or a class of expanded clone.

j_call v_call clone_size d_call cdr3_nt cdr3_aa
TRBJ1-2 TRBV3-1 - - TGTGCCAGCAGCCAAAGGGGCGGACAGCGCAACTATGGCTACACCTTC CASSQRGGQRNYGYTF
TRBJ2-5 TRBV7-7 few TRBD2 TGTGCCAGCAGCTTAGAGTCTAGCGGGGAGACCCAGTACTTC CASSLESSGETQYF
TRBJ2-3 TRBV10-2 few - TGCGCCAGCAGTAAACAGCAAAACACAGATACGCAGTATTTT CASSKQQNTDTQYF
TRBJ2-7 TRBV4-1 - TRBD2 TGCGCCAGCAGCCAAGTTAGCGGGAGTCTCTCCTACGAGCAGTACTTC CASSQVSGSLSYEQYF
TRBJ2-7 TRBV28 few TRBD2 TGTGCCAGCAGACCCGGGACTAGCGGGAGACATCACTACGAGCAGTACTTC CASRPGTSGRHHYEQYF
TRBJ2-1 TRBV20-1 - TRBD2 TGCAGTGCTAGACTGGGACCAGCGGGGGATCTTCTCGGCAATGAGCAGTTCTTC CSARLGPAGDLLGNEQFF
TRBJ2-7 TRBV20-1 - - TGCAGTGCCGGGGGTAGGCTGTGTGGCGAGCAGTACTTC CSAGGRLCGEQYF
TRBJ1-2 TRBV20-1 - TRBD1 TGCAGTGCTGGAGGGACAGCTTTTAACTATGGCTACACCTTC CSAGGTAFNYGYTF
TRBJ2-2 TRBV10-3 - - TGTGCCATCAGTGAGTCTATGGGCCGGACCACCGGGGAGCTGTTTTTT CAISESMGRTTGELFF
TRBJ1-4 TRBV6-6 few TRBD1 TGTGCCAGCAGTTGGGGACAGAGACTGTTTTTT CASSWGQRLFF
TRBJ2-7 TRBV28 - - TGTGCCAGCAGTTTATCCCCGGGGCACTACGAGCAGTACTTC CASSLSPGHYEQYF
TRBJ2-2 TRBV18 - - TGTGCCAGCTCACCATCCCAGGGTGAATTGTACACCGGGGAGCTGTTTTTT CASSPSQGELYTGELFF